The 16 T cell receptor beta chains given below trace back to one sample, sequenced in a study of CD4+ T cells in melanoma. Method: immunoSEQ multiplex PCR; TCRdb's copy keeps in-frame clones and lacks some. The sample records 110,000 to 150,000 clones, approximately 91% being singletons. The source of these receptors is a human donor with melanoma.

CDR3 in amino acids: CASSSSGTSGVNEQFF. CDR3 DNA: TGCGCCAGCAGCTCTTCCGGGACTAGCGGGGTTAATGAGCAGTTCTTC. This sequence joins TRBV5-1 and TRBJ2-1; TRBD2 matches 13 bases. This CDR3 has 16 amino acids. The germline V gene encodes CDR1 SGHRS and CDR2 YFSETQ. J was trimmed by 7 bases and V by 3 bases; bases with no gene match: 7.

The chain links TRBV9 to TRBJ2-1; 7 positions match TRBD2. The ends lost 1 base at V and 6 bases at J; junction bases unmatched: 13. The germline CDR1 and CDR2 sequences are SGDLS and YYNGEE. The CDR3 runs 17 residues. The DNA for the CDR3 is TGTGCCAGCAGCGTACTTATCGTGACTAGCTTGACCAATGAGCAGTTCTTC. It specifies CASSVLIVTSLTNEQFF.

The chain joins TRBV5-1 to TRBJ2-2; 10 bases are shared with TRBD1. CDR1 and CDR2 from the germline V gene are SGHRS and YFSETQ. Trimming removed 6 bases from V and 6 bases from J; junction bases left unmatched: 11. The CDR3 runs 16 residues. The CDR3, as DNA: TGCGCCAGCACCCCGAACCGACAGGGGGCGTCCGGGGAGCTGTTTTTT. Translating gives CASTPNRQGASGELFF.

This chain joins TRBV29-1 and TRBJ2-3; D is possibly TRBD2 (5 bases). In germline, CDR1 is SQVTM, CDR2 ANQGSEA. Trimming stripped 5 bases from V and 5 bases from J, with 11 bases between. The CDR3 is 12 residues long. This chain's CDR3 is CSVNEGIDTQYF. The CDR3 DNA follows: TGCAGCGTTAACGAGGGTATAGATACGCAGTATTTT.

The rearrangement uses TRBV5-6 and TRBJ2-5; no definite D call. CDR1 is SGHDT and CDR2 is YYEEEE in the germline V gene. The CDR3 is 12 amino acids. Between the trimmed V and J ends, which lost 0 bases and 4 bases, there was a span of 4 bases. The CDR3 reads CASSLAAETQYF. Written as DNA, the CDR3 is TGTGCCAGCAGCTTGGCCGCAGAGACCCAGTACTTC.

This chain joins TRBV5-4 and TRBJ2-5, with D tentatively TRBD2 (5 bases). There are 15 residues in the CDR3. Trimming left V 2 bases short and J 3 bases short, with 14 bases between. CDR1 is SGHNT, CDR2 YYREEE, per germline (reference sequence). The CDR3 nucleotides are TGTGCCAGCAGCTTAATCACTACTAGTAAAGAGACCCAGTACTTC. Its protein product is CASSLITTSKETQYF. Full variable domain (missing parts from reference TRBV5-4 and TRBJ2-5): ETGVTQSPTHLIKTRGQQVTLRCSSQSGHNTVSWYQQALGQGPQFIFQYYREEENGRGNFPPRFSGLQFPNYSSELNVNALELDDSALYLCASSLITTSKETQYFGPGTRLLVL.

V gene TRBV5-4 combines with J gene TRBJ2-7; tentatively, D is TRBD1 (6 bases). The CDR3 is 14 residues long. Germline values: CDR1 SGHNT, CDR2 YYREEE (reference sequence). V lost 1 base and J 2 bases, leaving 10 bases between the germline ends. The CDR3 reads CASSLPGVTYEQYF. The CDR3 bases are TGTGCCAGCAGCTTGCCAGGGGTCACCTACGAGCAGTACTTC.

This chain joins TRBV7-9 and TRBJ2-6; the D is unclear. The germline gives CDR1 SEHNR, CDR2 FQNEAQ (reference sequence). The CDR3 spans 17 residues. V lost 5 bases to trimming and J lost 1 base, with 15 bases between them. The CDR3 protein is CASSRARAHSGANVLTF. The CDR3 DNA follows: TGTGCCAGCAGCCGCGCGCGCGCGCATTCTGGGGCCAACGTCCTGACTTTC. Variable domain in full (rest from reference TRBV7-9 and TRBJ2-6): DTGVSQNPRHKITKRGQNVTFRCDPISEHNRLYWYRQTLGQGPEFLTYFQNEAQLEKSRLLSDRFSAERPKGSFSTLEIQRTEQGDSAMYLCASSRARAHSGANVLTFGAGSRLTVL.

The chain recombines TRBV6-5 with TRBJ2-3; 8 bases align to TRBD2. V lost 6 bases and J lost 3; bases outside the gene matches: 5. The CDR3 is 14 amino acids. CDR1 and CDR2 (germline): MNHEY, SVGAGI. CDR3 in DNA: TGTGCCAGCAGGGACGGGACTAGAACAGATACGCAGTATTTT. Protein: CASRDGTRTDTQYF.

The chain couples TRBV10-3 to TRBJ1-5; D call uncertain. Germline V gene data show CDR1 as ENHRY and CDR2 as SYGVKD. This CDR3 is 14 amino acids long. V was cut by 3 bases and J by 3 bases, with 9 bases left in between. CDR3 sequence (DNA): TGTGCCATCAGTGACCGAGGGAACAATCAGCCCCAGCATTTT. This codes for CAISDRGNNQPQHF.

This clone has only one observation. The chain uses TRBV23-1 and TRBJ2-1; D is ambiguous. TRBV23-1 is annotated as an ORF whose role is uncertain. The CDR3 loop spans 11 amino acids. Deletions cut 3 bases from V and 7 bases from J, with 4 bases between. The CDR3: CASSHGNEQFF. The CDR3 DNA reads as TGCGCCAGCAGTCACGGGAATGAGCAGTTCTTC.

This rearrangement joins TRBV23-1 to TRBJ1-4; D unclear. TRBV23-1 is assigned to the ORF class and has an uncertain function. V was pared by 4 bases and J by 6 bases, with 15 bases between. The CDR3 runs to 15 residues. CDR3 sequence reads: CASSPPRASDEKLFF. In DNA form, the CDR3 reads TGCGCCAGCAGTCCCCCGCGTGCGTCTGATGAAAAACTGTTTTTT.

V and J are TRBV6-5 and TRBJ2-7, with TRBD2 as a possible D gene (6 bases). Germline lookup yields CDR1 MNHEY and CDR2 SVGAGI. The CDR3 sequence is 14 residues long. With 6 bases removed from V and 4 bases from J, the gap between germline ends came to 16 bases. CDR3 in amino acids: CASSPSVGSYEQYF. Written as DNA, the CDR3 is TGTGCCAGCAGCCCTAGCGTAGGGTCGTACGAGCAGTACTTC.

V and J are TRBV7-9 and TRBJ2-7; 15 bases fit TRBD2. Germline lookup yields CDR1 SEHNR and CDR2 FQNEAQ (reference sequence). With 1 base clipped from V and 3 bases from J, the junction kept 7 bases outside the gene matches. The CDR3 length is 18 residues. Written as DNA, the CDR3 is TGTGCCAGCAGCTTAGAAGGACTAGCGGGGGGGCCTGGCTACGAGCAGTACTTC. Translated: CASSLEGLAGGPGYEQYF.

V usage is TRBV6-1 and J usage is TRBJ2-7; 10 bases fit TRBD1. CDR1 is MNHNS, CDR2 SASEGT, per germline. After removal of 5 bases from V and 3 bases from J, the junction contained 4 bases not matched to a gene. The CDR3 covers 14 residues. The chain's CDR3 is CASSRDRGYYEQYF. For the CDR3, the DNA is TGTGCCAGCAGTCGGGACAGGGGATACTACGAGCAGTACTTC.

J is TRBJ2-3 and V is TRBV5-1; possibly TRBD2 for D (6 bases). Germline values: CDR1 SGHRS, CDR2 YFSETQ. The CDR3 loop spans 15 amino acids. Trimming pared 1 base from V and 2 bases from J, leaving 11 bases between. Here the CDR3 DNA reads TGCGCCAGCAGCTTGCAGCGGGCCACCACAGATACGCAGTATTTT. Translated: CASSLQRATTDTQYF.